This T cell receptor (beta chain) originates from a study of shared clonotypes between healthy human individuals. The overall study: Serving as donors were a couple of women and three men, whose ages spanned 18 to 49.

This clone was seen only once. The naive CD8 subset, CD45RO-negative cells positively selected for CCR7, excluded terminally differentiated effector memory CD45RA+ cells. Germline V gene data show CDR1 as LGHNA and CDR2 as YSLEER. With 1 base clipped from V and 4 bases from J, the junction kept 6 bases outside the gene matches. The CDR3 is 15 amino acids. Generated by immunoSEQ multiplex PCR, the TCRdb table keeps only in-frame clones and is missing some. In the table there are about 700,000 clones, roughly nine tenths of which are singletons. This chain connects TRBV4-3 to TRBJ1-1, with 7 bases matching TRBD1. The source is a man in his thirties or forties in good health. The material sequenced was naive CD8+ T cells sorted from blood. The CDR3 loop reads CASSQVDQGGTEAFF. DNA of the CDR3: TGCGCCAGCAGCCAAGTTGACCAGGGGGGCACTGAAGCTTTCTTT.